This note documents a single T cell receptor beta chain sequence. Methods used by the authors: Estimation of nucleated cell counts relied on the amplification of reference gene primers. Repertoires were generated with immunoSEQ multiplex PCR, while TCRdb's copy carries only in-frame clones and drops some. V and J calls and clone size are copied from that table; D and trimming were computed from the DNA. The table records around 260,000 clones, approximately 86% of them present only once. The data originate from a study of blood T cell repertoires in COVID-19. In the study overall: The United States, Italy and Spain supplied acute and convalescent COVID-19 samples. Sources were T cells, B-cell-depleted T cells, or PBMCs; the material itself was cDNA or gDNA.

The material sequenced was peripheral blood. The TCR comes from a man aged 25-45 years with active or convalescent COVID-19.

This CDR3 reads CASSLTGTGELFF. Written as DNA, the CDR3 is TGTGCCAGCAGCCTAACAGGGACCGGGGAGCTGTTTTTT. The J gene is TRBJ2-2, the V gene TRBV7-7; TRBD1 might be the D (6 bases). Trimming took off 5 bases at V and 5 bases at J, with 9 bases between the two ends. The CDR3 loop spans 13 amino acids. Germline CDR1 SSHAT, CDR2 FNYEAQ (reference sequence).